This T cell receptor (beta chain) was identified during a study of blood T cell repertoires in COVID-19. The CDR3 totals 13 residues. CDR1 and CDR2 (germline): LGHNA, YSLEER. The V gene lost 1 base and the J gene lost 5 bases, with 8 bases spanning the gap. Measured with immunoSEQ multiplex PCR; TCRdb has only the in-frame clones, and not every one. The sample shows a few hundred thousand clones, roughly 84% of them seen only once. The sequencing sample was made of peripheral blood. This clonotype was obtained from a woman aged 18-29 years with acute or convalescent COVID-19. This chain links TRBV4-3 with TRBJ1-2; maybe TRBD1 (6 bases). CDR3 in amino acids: CASSQVQGYGYTF. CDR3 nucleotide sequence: TGCGCCAGCAGCCAAGTCCAGGGGTATGGCTACACCTTC.